The 24 T cell receptor beta chains given below trace back to one sample, sequenced in a study of T cells in Graves' hyperthyroidism and ophthalmopathy. The investigators amplified TCR beta CDR3 regions from RNA transcripts. First-round RT-PCR of the TCR CDR3 relied on the HTBI primer set. In TCRdb, the multiplex PCR reads were re-called with MiXCR into one record per CDR3 protein. This sample has about 560,000 distinct CDR3 sequences, with 12% to 15% found just once. Sequenced material: blood. These receptors came from a woman aged 40 to 50 with Graves' hyperthyroidism.

This clonotype has a count of ten or more. The chain employs TRBV2 and TRBJ1-2; D perhaps matches TRBD1 (6 bases). The CDR3 spans 14 residues. CDR1 is SNHLY, CDR2 FYNNEI, per germline. V lost 2 bases and J lost 3, with 10 bases in between. This chain's CDR3 is CASSESGGDYGYTF. For the CDR3, the DNA is TGTGCCAGCAGTGAATCGGGGGGCGACTATGGCTACACCTTC.

This clonotype was seen more than once but under ten times. The chain is built from TRBV6-2 or TRBV6-3 and TRBJ2-5, with D unclear. The germline V gene encodes CDR1 MNHEY and CDR2 SVGEGT. CDR3 size: 14 residues. The V end was cut by 8 bases, the J end by 0 bases, with 13 bases between. The CDR3 region is CASLIYPYQETQYF. The CDR3 DNA reads TGTGCCAGCTTAATATATCCGTACCAAGAGACCCAGTACTTC.

Here the CDR3 DNA reads TGTGCCATCAGGGGGACCGCCATGGGCCAGGACGAGCAGTACTTC. Translating it yields CAIRGTAMGQDEQYF. The chain joins TRBV10-3 to TRBJ2-7, with D perhaps being TRBD1 or TRBD2 (5 bases each). The CDR3 runs to 15 residues. V gave up 6 bases and J gave up 5 bases, with 20 bases separating them. The germline V gene has CDR1 ENHRY and CDR2 SYGVKD.

Turning to this clonotype: This sequence may be a read error, since a much larger clone differs from it by one base. This chain's CDR3 is CASSYPRSGSEETQYF. The CDR3 DNA reads as TGTGCCAGCAGTTACCCGAGGTCAGGGTCGGAAGAGACCCAGTACTTC. The chain employs TRBV6-2 or TRBV6-3 and TRBJ2-5; D possibly corresponds to TRBD1 (5 bases). With 2 bases removed from V and 3 bases from J, the gap between germline ends came to 16 bases. The V gene's germline CDR1 is MNHEY and CDR2 SVGEGT. The CDR3 runs to 16 residues.

This clonotype was counted many times. V usage is TRBV7-6 and J usage is TRBJ2-1; 10 bases align to TRBD1. This CDR3 has 15 residues. V gave up 4 bases and J gave up 3 bases; unmatched junction bases: 3. Germline CDR1 SGHVS, CDR2 FNYEAQ. CDR3: CASSYGQGDYNEQFF. CDR3 coding DNA: TGTGCCAGCAGCTACGGACAGGGGGACTACAATGAGCAGTTCTTC. Based on the CDR3 plus reference TRBV7-6 and TRBJ2-1, the full variable domain is GAGVSQSPRYKVTKRGQDVALRCDPISGHVSLYWYRQALGQGPEFLTYFNYEAQQDKSGLPNDRFSAERPEGSISTLTIQRTEQRDSAMYRCASSYGQGDYNEQFFGPGTRLTVL.

The V gene is TRBV4-1, the J gene TRBJ1-2, with 9 bases matching TRBD1. CDR1 is MGHRA and CDR2 is YSYEKL in the germline V gene. The CDR3 is 17 amino acids. Trimming at V came to 4 bases and at J to 1 base, leaving 10 bases not matched to a gene. CDR3 sequence reads: CASSPPGQGIFNYGYTF. CDR3 bases: TGCGCCAGCAGCCCACCGGGACAGGGAATATTTAACTATGGCTACACCTTC.

As regards this clonotype: A much larger clone sits a single nucleotide away, making a read error possible. This chain uses TRBV6-2 or TRBV6-3 with TRBJ2-1; either TRBD1 or TRBD2 may supply D (6 bases each). The CDR3 extends over 14 amino acids. Per the germline V gene, CDR1 is MNHEY and CDR2 is SVGEGT. CDR3: CTTRGTSQNNEQFF. The CDR3 nucleotides read TGTACCACCCGGGGGACAAGTCAAAACAATGAGCAGTTCTTC.

Only a few counts were recorded for this clonotype. The chain has TRBV25-1 and TRBJ2-1; D is possibly TRBD2 (6 bases). There are 12 residues in the CDR3. CDR1 MGHDK and CDR2 SYGVNS come from the germline V gene. The V end lost 6 bases, the J end lost 3 bases, and 6 bases lay between the germline ends. The DNA for the CDR3 is TGTGCCAGCAGGGAGGGCTACAATGAGCAGTTCTTC. This gives the protein CASREGYNEQFF.

This clonotype showed up many times. CDR3 sequence reads: CASSSSRLANTDTQYF. DNA of the CDR3: TGTGCCAGCAGTTCAAGCCGACTAGCCAACACAGATACGCAGTATTTT. V gene TRBV28 combines with J gene TRBJ2-3, with 7 bases matching TRBD2. In germline, CDR1 is MDHEN, CDR2 SYDVKM. The CDR3 is made up of 16 amino acids. V lost 4 bases, J lost 2 bases, and 9 bases stayed unmatched.

As to this clonotype: Because the CDR3 is missing its conserved closing phenylalanine or tryptophan, this is likely a read error. The J gene is TRBJ2-1, the V gene TRBV29-1; TRBD2 aligns across 12 bases. The CDR3 is made up of 13 amino acids. Germline values: CDR1 SQVTM, CDR2 ANQGSEA. V trimming: 7 bases; J trimming: 7 bases; junction bases outside the gene matches: 5. The CDR3 is CSARLAGENEQFL. Written as DNA, the CDR3 is TGCAGCGCCCGACTAGCGGGAGAGAATGAGCAGTTCCTC.

This chain connects TRBV20-1 to TRBJ1-2; 7 nucleotides agree with TRBD1. After removal of 1 base from V and 8 bases from J, the junction contained 10 bases not matched to a gene. CDR3 length equals 14 residues. Per germline, CDR1 DFQATT and CDR2 SNEGSKA (reference sequence). The CDR3 coding sequence is TGCAGTGCTAGAGTGGAGACAGGGTCCAACGGCTACACCTTC. This gives the protein CSARVETGSNGYTF.

Ten or more counts support this clonotype. At one end, the junction sequence differs from germline, possibly due to a read error. The chain recombines TRBV7-3 with TRBJ2-3, with TRBD2 matching 13 bases. Germline V gene sequence: CDR1 SGHTA, CDR2 FQGTGA. This CDR3 has 16 amino acids. CDR3 in amino acids: CASSLGLAGTTDTQYF. The CDR3 nucleotides are TGCGCCAGCAGCCTGGGACTAGCGGGAACCACAGATACGCAGTATTTT.

This clonotype was seen ten or more times. The chain is built from TRBV6-5 and TRBJ1-1; maybe TRBD1 (5 bases). The V end was cut by 2 bases, the J end by 1 base, with 11 bases between. Per the germline V gene, CDR1 is MNHEY and CDR2 is SVGAGI. The CDR3 loop spans 15 amino acids. CDR3 nucleotides: TGTGCCAGCAGTTACGGGGGATGGGAGAACACTGAAGCTTTCTTT. This sequence encodes CASSYGGWENTEAFF.

This clonotype was seen ten or more times. The chain recombines TRBV14 with TRBJ2-7; TRBD1 aligns across 11 bases. The germline V gene encodes CDR1 SGHDN and CDR2 FVKESK. The V segment lost 1 base and the J segment 9 bases; nucleotides outside the gene matches: 5. CDR3 size: 14 residues. The DNA of the CDR3 is TGTGCCAGCAGCCAAGGGACAGGGGGCAGTGGGCAGTACTTC. This sequence encodes CASSQGTGGSGQYF.

This sequence joins TRBV12-3 or TRBV12-4 and TRBJ2-7; unclear D gene. Deletions cut 0 bases from V and 0 bases from J, with 6 bases between. The CDR3 length is 14 residues. The CDR3 region has the DNA TGTGCCAGCAGTTTAGCGCCCTCCTCCTACGAGCAGTACTTC. Translation gives CASSLAPSSYEQYF.

This clonotype has at least ten counts. The rearrangement joins TRBV20-1 to TRBJ1-5; TRBD1 is a possible D gene (5 bases). The CDR3 is 13 residues long. In germline, CDR1 is DFQATT, CDR2 SNEGSKA (reference sequence). The germline V and J ends were trimmed by 4 bases and 9 bases, with 16 bases remaining between them. The CDR3 loop is CSATAGGVGPQHF. CDR3 DNA sequence: TGCAGTGCTACAGCAGGAGGGGTGGGGCCCCAGCATTTT.

This clonotype was counted ten times or more. J is TRBJ1-5 and V is TRBV20-1; D remains ambiguous. This CDR3 has 15 amino acids. V was pared by 6 bases and J by 2 bases, with 17 bases between. Germline lookup yields CDR1 DFQATT and CDR2 SNEGSKA (reference sequence). CDR3 loop: CSAPSRPHGNQPQHF. The CDR3 bases are TGCAGTGCCCCGAGCAGACCACACGGCAATCAGCCCCAGCATTTT.

The rearrangement uses TRBV5-1 and TRBJ2-1; 7 bases are a match to TRBD1. The CDR3 extends over 15 amino acids. V trimming: 4 bases; J trimming: 7 bases; junction bases outside the gene matches: 11. The germline V gene encodes CDR1 SGHRS and CDR2 YFSETQ. CDR3 nucleotides: TGCGCCAGCAGCAATGACAGGGCCCCTGGAAATGAGCAGTTCTTC. Protein sequence: CASSNDRAPGNEQFF. The entire variable domain, with the rest obtained from reference TRBV5-1 and TRBJ2-1, is as follows: KAGVTQTPRYLIKTRGQQVTLSCSPISGHRSVSWYQQTPGQGLQFLFEYFSETQRNKGNFPGRFSGRQFSNSRSEMNVSTLELGDSALYLCASSNDRAPGNEQFFGPGTRLTVL.

This clonotype has at least ten counts. This sequence joins TRBV5-1 and TRBJ2-7; D tentatively fits TRBD1 or TRBD2 (6 bases each). V was trimmed by 1 base and J by 2 bases, leaving 16 bases between them. This CDR3 region has 16 residues. Germline-derived CDR1 and CDR2 are SGHRS and YFSETQ. CDR3 sequence reads: CASSLSTGTRAYEQYF. In nucleotides, the CDR3 is TGCGCCAGCAGCTTGAGTACAGGGACTCGCGCCTACGAGCAGTACTTC.

This clonotype has only a few counts. V gene TRBV5-5 combines with J gene TRBJ1-3, with 10 bases matching TRBD1. The V and J ends lost 0 bases and 3 bases, in that order; junction bases with no gene match: 6. In germline, CDR1 is SGHKS, CDR2 YYEKEE (reference sequence). This CDR3 is 17 amino acids long. This chain's CDR3 is CASSLARGTGVGNTIYF. The CDR3 region has the DNA TGTGCCAGCAGCTTGGCCCGGGGGACAGGGGTTGGAAACACCATATATTTT.

At least ten counts were recorded for this clonotype. The CDR3 here is CASSTGVSEAFF. The CDR3 bases are TGCGCCAGCAGCACAGGGGTGTCTGAAGCTTTCTTT. This chain uses TRBV5-1 with TRBJ1-1, with 7 bases fitting TRBD1. The ends lost 4 bases at V and 6 bases at J; junction bases unmatched: 3. CDR3 length: 12 amino acids. Germline assignment: CDR1 SGHRS and CDR2 YFSETQ.

This clonotype was counted a few times. The rearrangement uses TRBV7-8 and TRBJ2-7, with 11 nucleotides matching TRBD2. From germline, CDR1 is SGHVS and CDR2 FQNEAQ. V was clipped by 11 bases and J by 6 bases; unmatched bases: 15. The CDR3 totals 15 residues. This chain's CDR3 is CACSEIAGGLGEQYF. DNA of the CDR3: TGTGCCTGTAGCGAGATAGCGGGAGGGCTCGGCGAGCAGTACTTC. Looking up the rest from reference TRBV7-8 and TRBJ2-7 gives the full variable domain: GAGVSQSPRYKVAKRGQDVALRCDPISGHVSLFWYQQALGQGPEFLTYFQNEAQLDKSGLPSDRFFAERPEGSVSTLKIQRTQQEDSAVYLCACSEIAGGLGEQYFGPGTRLTVT.

This clonotype was recorded at least ten times. V and J are TRBV28 and TRBJ2-2; D gene ambiguous. Germline V gives CDR1 MDHEN, CDR2 SYDVKM. Trimming shortened V by 6 bases and J by 2 bases, and 4 bases separated the two germline ends. The CDR3 runs to 12 residues. In DNA form, the CDR3 reads TGTGCCAGCAGCTTAAACACCGGGGAGCTGTTTTTT. Translation: CASSLNTGELFF.

This clonotype was observed many times. The V call is TRBV28, the J call TRBJ2-2, with 9 bases lining up with TRBD1. The CDR3 spans 16 residues. Per germline, CDR1 MDHEN and CDR2 SYDVKM. The junction had 7 bases not matched to a gene; V was cut back by 4 bases and J by 4 bases. The CDR3 reads CASSSDGTGFTGELFF. CDR3 DNA sequence: TGTGCCAGCAGTTCAGACGGGACAGGGTTCACCGGGGAGCTGTTTTTT.